Following are 2 T cell receptor beta chains from one sample sequenced in a study of cytomegalovirus exposure and HLA in healthy donors (dated 2017 in TCRdb). Library prep was done by the immunoSEQ multiplex PCR assay. A mixture of 60 forward primers for TCR Vbeta segments and 13 reverse primers for TCR Jbeta segments was used in the multiplex PCR. This immuneACCESS table, as held by TCRdb, lists in-frame sequences with V and J called but not all clones. Of the missing ones, under half trace to an unresolved V gene in checked studies; the others have no known cause. The sample profile shows about 120,000 clones; about four fifths of them were found once. The ten largest clones add up to less than 2.5% of the sample. The sequenced material came from PBMCs. These receptors all stem from a middle-aged woman in good health and CMV-seronegative.

The J gene is TRBJ2-3, the V gene TRBV4-2, with TRBD2 identical over 8 bases. Germline CDR1 and CDR2: LGHNA and YNFKEQ. With 0 bases clipped from V and 4 bases from J, the junction kept 6 bases outside the gene matches. This CDR3 comprises 16 residues. This CDR3 reads CASSQEPAGAPDTQYF. The CDR3, as DNA: TGTGCCAGCAGCCAAGAACCAGCGGGAGCCCCAGATACGCAGTATTTT.

The chain recombines TRBV9 with TRBJ2-1; D might be TRBD1 (6 bases). The V and J ends lost 3 bases and 7 bases respectively, with 14 bases between them. The CDR3 is 14 amino acids. From germline, CDR1 is SGDLS and CDR2 YYNGEE. CDR3 protein: CASSAGANPNEQFF. The CDR3 DNA reads TGTGCCAGCAGCGCAGGGGCCAACCCAAATGAGCAGTTCTTC.